The rows below give T cell receptor beta chains drawn from one sample of a study of T cell responses to AZD1222 COVID-19 vaccine. Profiling relied on immunoSEQ multiplex PCR, and the TCRdb table lists in-frame clones only, not all of them. The sample has 90,000 to 100,000 clones, approximately 84% seen once; the top ten hold 14%. Specimen: peripheral blood, collected 28 days after the second AZD1222 dose. These receptors were obtained from an adult who received the AZD1222 COVID-19 vaccine. Each CDR3 is given with its conserved first and last residue. The order of the fields is CDR3 length, D gene, J gene, V gene, clone size, CDR3 DNA, CDR3 protein. D genes are given only for firm matches. The size of a clone is reported for some rows only, either as once, few or many, or as a class for expanded clones.

len: 17
d_gene: TRBD1
j_gene: TRBJ1-2
v_gene: TRBV28
abundance: .
CDR3nt: TGTGCCAGCAGTTTCCCCCGCGGACAGGGGGTGAACTATGGCTACACCTTC
CDR3aa: CASSFPRGQGVNYGYTF

len: 13
d_gene: TRBD1
j_gene: TRBJ2-7
v_gene: TRBV25-1
abundance: .
CDR3nt: TGTGCCAGCGGAACAGGGGGCAGCTACGAGCAGTACTTC
CDR3aa: CASGTGGSYEQYF

len: 14
d_gene: .
j_gene: TRBJ1-2
v_gene: TRBV7-9
abundance: .
CDR3nt: TGTGCCAGCAGCGGCAGGAGCGTCCTCTATGGCTACACCTTC
CDR3aa: CASSGRSVLYGYTF

len: 13
d_gene: .
j_gene: TRBJ2-7
v_gene: TRBV25-1
abundance: .
CDR3nt: TGTGCCAGCAGTGAAGATCCGGAATACGAGCAGTACTTC
CDR3aa: CASSEDPEYEQYF

len: 19
d_gene: TRBD2
j_gene: TRBJ2-2
v_gene: TRBV2
abundance: .
CDR3nt: TGTGCCAGCAGAAGGGTTGGACTAGCGGGGCCAGCGAACACCGGGGAGCTGTTTTTT
CDR3aa: CASRRVGLAGPANTGELFF

len: 14
d_gene: .
j_gene: TRBJ2-5
v_gene: TRBV6-5
abundance: .
CDR3nt: TGTGCCAGCAGTTACTCGGACTCGAGAGAGACCCAGTACTTC
CDR3aa: CASSYSDSRETQYF

len: 13
d_gene: .
j_gene: TRBJ2-5
v_gene: TRBV29-1
abundance: .
CDR3nt: TGCAGCGTTGCCACAGGAAGAATGGAGACCCAGTACTTC
CDR3aa: CSVATGRMETQYF

len: 16
d_gene: .
j_gene: TRBJ2-1
v_gene: TRBV7-9
abundance: .
CDR3nt: TGTGCCAGCAGCCCACAGGACGGTCGCTCCTACAATGAGCAGTTCTTC
CDR3aa: CASSPQDGRSYNEQFF

len: 15
d_gene: TRBD2
j_gene: TRBJ2-3
v_gene: TRBV4-1
abundance: .
CDR3nt: TGCGCCAGCAGCCATACCACGGGGGGAGCAGATACGCAGTATTTT
CDR3aa: CASSHTTGGADTQYF

len: 15
d_gene: TRBD1
j_gene: TRBJ1-4
v_gene: TRBV4-1
abundance: .
CDR3nt: TGCGCCAGCAGCCGCACAGGGGTAACTAATGAAAAACTGTTTTTT
CDR3aa: CASSRTGVTNEKLFF

len: 15
d_gene: TRBD1
j_gene: TRBJ1-1
v_gene: TRBV19
abundance: .
CDR3nt: TGTGCCAGTAGTGTGGCCAGGGGGGTGAACACTGAAGCTTTCTTT
CDR3aa: CASSVARGVNTEAFF

len: 16
d_gene: TRBD1
j_gene: TRBJ1-1
v_gene: TRBV19
abundance: .
CDR3nt: TGTGCCAGTAGTAGGCTCGGGATGGACAGGCACACTGAAGCTTTCTTT
CDR3aa: CASSRLGMDRHTEAFF

len: 13
d_gene: .
j_gene: TRBJ1-3
v_gene: TRBV18
abundance: .
CDR3nt: TGTGCCAGCTCACCTGATTCAGGAAACACCATATATTTT
CDR3aa: CASSPDSGNTIYF

len: 13
d_gene: .
j_gene: TRBJ2-3
v_gene: TRBV5-1
abundance: .
CDR3nt: TGCGCCACCACAGAAGGAGGGGCAGATACGCAGTATTTT
CDR3aa: CATTEGGADTQYF

len: 15
d_gene: TRBD2
j_gene: TRBJ2-1
v_gene: TRBV5-1
abundance: .
CDR3nt: TGCGCCAGCAGCTTGGGGGCGGGAGTGGACAATGAGCAGTTCTTC
CDR3aa: CASSLGAGVDNEQFF

len: 13
d_gene: .
j_gene: TRBJ2-5
v_gene: TRBV18
abundance: .
CDR3nt: TGTGCCAGCTCAACGGGCCACCAAGAGACCCAGTACTTC
CDR3aa: CASSTGHQETQYF

len: 17
d_gene: TRBD1
j_gene: TRBJ1-4
v_gene: TRBV10-3
abundance: .
CDR3nt: TGTGCCATCAGACCCGGACAGGGGGCTGCAACTAATGAAAAACTGTTTTTT
CDR3aa: CAIRPGQGAATNEKLFF

len: 15
d_gene: .
j_gene: TRBJ2-5
v_gene: TRBV3-1/TRBV3-2
abundance: .
CDR3nt: TGTGCCAGCAGCCCTCCAGGGCTATCGCGGGAGACCCAGTACTTC
CDR3aa: CASSPPGLSRETQYF

len: 15
d_gene: .
j_gene: TRBJ1-6
v_gene: TRBV19
abundance: .
CDR3nt: TGTGCCAGTAGACGCCAGAGCTCCTATAATTCACCCCTCCACTTT
CDR3aa: CASRRQSSYNSPLHF

len: 15
d_gene: .
j_gene: TRBJ1-1
v_gene: TRBV3-1/TRBV3-2
abundance: .
CDR3nt: TGTGCCAGCAGCCATCTTAAATCCACGAACGGTGAAGCTTTCTTT
CDR3aa: CASSHLKSTNGEAFF

len: 13
d_gene: .
j_gene: TRBJ2-1
v_gene: TRBV29-1
abundance: .
CDR3nt: TGCAGCGCCGGAAGCTTGGGAAGCTATGAGCAGTTCTTC
CDR3aa: CSAGSLGSYEQFF

len: 14
d_gene: .
j_gene: TRBJ2-7
v_gene: TRBV19
abundance: .
CDR3nt: TGTGCCAGTAGCCCCGACAGGACTCCCTACGAGCAGTACTTC
CDR3aa: CASSPDRTPYEQYF

len: 13
d_gene: TRBD2
j_gene: TRBJ2-7
v_gene: TRBV12-3/TRBV12-4
abundance: few
CDR3nt: TGTGCCAGCAGTACTAGCGGGAGCTACGAGCAGTACTTC
CDR3aa: CASSTSGSYEQYF

len: 20
d_gene: TRBD1
j_gene: TRBJ1-3
v_gene: TRBV6-1
abundance: .
CDR3nt: TGTGCCAGCAGTGAAAAAATGTCTGGGTACAGCGGGACAGCTGGAAACACCATATATTTT
CDR3aa: CASSEKMSGYSGTAGNTIYF

len: 13
d_gene: .
j_gene: TRBJ1-2
v_gene: TRBV7-2
abundance: few
CDR3nt: TGTGCCAGCAGCTTAGCGCGCCAGTATGGCTACACCTTC
CDR3aa: CASSLARQYGYTF

len: 12
d_gene: TRBD1
j_gene: TRBJ2-7
v_gene: TRBV29-1
abundance: .
CDR3nt: TGCAGCGCGGGGGACAGGGTCTACGAGCAGTACTTC
CDR3aa: CSAGDRVYEQYF

len: 12
d_gene: .
j_gene: TRBJ1-2
v_gene: TRBV6-2/TRBV6-3
abundance: .
CDR3nt: TGTGCCAGCAGCCAGACTTACTATGGCTACACCTTC
CDR3aa: CASSQTYYGYTF

len: 20
d_gene: .
j_gene: TRBJ2-3
v_gene: TRBV10-3
abundance: .
CDR3nt: TGTGCCATCAGTGAGTCGTTTGGGGACATTCCACGCCCCCGGGCCGGTACGCAGTATTTT
CDR3aa: CAISESFGDIPRPRAGTQYF

len: 12
d_gene: .
j_gene: TRBJ1-1
v_gene: TRBV6-2/TRBV6-3
abundance: .
CDR3nt: TGTGCCAGCAGTTACTACCGGGATGCAGCTTTCTTT
CDR3aa: CASSYYRDAAFF

len: 17
d_gene: .
j_gene: TRBJ1-4
v_gene: TRBV5-4
abundance: .
CDR3nt: TGTGCCAGCAGCTTGGGCCCCGGTAGTGCCGCTAATGAAAAACTGTTTTTT
CDR3aa: CASSLGPGSAANEKLFF

len: 11
d_gene: .
j_gene: TRBJ2-7
v_gene: TRBV11-3
abundance: .
CDR3nt: TGTGCCAGCAGCTCCAGGGTCGAGCAGTACTTC
CDR3aa: CASSSRVEQYF

len: 13
d_gene: .
j_gene: TRBJ1-6
v_gene: TRBV4-1
abundance: .
CDR3nt: TGCGCCAGCAGCCAACTAATAAATTCACCCCTCCACTTT
CDR3aa: CASSQLINSPLHF

len: 14
d_gene: .
j_gene: TRBJ1-5
v_gene: TRBV18
abundance: .
CDR3nt: TGTGCCAGCTCGGAGGGGTTCGGCAATCAGCCCCAGCATTTT
CDR3aa: CASSEGFGNQPQHF

len: 14
d_gene: TRBD1
j_gene: TRBJ1-2
v_gene: TRBV2
abundance: .
CDR3nt: TGTGCCAGCAGTGCCGGGACAGGGTATGGTGGCTACACCTTC
CDR3aa: CASSAGTGYGGYTF

len: 14
d_gene: .
j_gene: TRBJ2-2
v_gene: TRBV5-6
abundance: once
CDR3nt: TGTGCCAGCAGCTTCAACAGTTACACCGGGGAGCTGTTTTTT
CDR3aa: CASSFNSYTGELFF

len: 15
d_gene: TRBD1
j_gene: TRBJ2-5
v_gene: TRBV7-9
abundance: .
CDR3nt: TGTGCCAGCAGCTTAGATGGGGACAGGCGGGAGACCCAGTACTTC
CDR3aa: CASSLDGDRRETQYF

len: 15
d_gene: .
j_gene: TRBJ1-3
v_gene: TRBV28
abundance: once
CDR3nt: TGTGCCAGCAGCGGACAGCCATTCTCTGGAAACACCATATATTTT
CDR3aa: CASSGQPFSGNTIYF

len: 12
d_gene: .
j_gene: TRBJ2-7
v_gene: TRBV2
abundance: .
CDR3nt: TGTGCCAGCAGGGGGGACTTCTACGAGCAGTACTTC
CDR3aa: CASRGDFYEQYF

len: 16
d_gene: TRBD2
j_gene: TRBJ2-5
v_gene: TRBV28
abundance: .
CDR3nt: TGTGCCAGCAGTTTACACCTCGGGGGAGGGGCAGAGACCCAGTACTTC
CDR3aa: CASSLHLGGGAETQYF

len: 11
d_gene: .
j_gene: TRBJ2-3
v_gene: TRBV25-1
abundance: .
CDR3nt: TGTGCCACCAGGGATATCGGTACGCAGTATTTT
CDR3aa: CATRDIGTQYF